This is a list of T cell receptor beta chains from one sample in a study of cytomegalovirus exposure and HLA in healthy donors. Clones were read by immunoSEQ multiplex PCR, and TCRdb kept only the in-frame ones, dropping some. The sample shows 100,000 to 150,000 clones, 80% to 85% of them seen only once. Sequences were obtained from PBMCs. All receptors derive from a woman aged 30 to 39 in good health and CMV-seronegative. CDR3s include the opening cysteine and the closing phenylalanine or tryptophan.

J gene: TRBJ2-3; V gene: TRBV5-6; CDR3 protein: CASSSGSPSTDTQYF
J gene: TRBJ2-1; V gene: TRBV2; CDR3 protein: CASSGLAGGEQFF
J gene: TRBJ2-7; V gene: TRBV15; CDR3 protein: CATSSRDGGEQYF
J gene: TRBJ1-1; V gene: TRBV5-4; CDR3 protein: CASSTLSDRGEAFF
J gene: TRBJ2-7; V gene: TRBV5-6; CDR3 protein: CASSAVQGKDEQYF
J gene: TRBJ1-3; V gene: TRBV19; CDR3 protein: CASSRGYSGNTIYF
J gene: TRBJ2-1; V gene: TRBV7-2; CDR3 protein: CASSQQGDEQFF
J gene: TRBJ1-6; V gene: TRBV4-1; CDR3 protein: CASSQGTANNSPLHF
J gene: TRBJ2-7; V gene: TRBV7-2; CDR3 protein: CASSLQGPLGEQYF
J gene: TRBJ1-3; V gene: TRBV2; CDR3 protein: CASSPGAGNTIYF
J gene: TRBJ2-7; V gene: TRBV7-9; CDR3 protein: CASSYGQNAYEQCF
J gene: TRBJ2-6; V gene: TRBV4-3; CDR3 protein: CASSQVPTGFFSGANVLTF
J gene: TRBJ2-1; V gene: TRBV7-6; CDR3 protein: CASSLGQYNEQFF
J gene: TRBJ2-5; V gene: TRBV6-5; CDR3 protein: CASRLFQGEVETQYF
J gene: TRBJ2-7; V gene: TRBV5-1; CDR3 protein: CASSLDERPHF
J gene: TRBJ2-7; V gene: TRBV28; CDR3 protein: CAQDRGPNPSYEQYF
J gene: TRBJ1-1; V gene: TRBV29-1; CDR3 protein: CSVDRGHIAEAFF
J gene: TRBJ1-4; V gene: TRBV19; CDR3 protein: CASSNYDWGLGDEKLFF
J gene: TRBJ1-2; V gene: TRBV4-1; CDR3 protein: CASSSPAGTGVRNYGYTF
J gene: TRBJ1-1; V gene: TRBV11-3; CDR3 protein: CASSLEYSTEAFF
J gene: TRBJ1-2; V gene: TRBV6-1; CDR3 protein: CASSEPGNIGYTF
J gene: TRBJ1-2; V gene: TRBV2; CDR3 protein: CASRGQGAPTNYGYTF
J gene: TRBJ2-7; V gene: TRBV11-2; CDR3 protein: CASSPGLAGGEQYF
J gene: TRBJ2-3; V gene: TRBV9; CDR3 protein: CASSVGVSGSPDTQYF
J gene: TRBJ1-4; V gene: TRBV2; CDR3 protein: CASRKDSATNEKLFF
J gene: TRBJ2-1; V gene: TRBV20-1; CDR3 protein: CSAMEGEQFF
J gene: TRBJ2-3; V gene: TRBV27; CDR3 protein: CASSFEGGGNTQYF